This T cell receptor (beta chain) was obtained from a study of glioma-infiltrating T cells after dendritic cell vaccination. Input was approximately 2.1 ug genomic DNA, or all available if less. The assay was immunoSEQ multiplex PCR, and TCRdb's table has in-frame clones only and misses some. Here the sample spans more than 85,000 clones, roughly 90% being singletons. This clone was observed once. CDR1 is SGHKS, CDR2 YYEKEE, per germline (reference sequence). With 0 bases removed from V and 1 base from J, the gap between germline ends came to 7 bases. CDR3 length: 14 residues. Regarding time point: after dendritic cell vaccination, including at tumor progression/relapse. Selection required adequate fresh-frozen tumor tissue plus more than two years' survival data.

This sequence originates from a human donor with glioblastoma. The sequences come from blood, collected after dendritic cell vaccination. This sequence joins TRBV5-5 and TRBJ1-2; no clear D. CDR3 residues: CASSLELSNYGYTF. The CDR3 region has the DNA TGTGCCAGCAGCTTGGAGCTGAGTAACTATGGCTACACCTTC. Looking up the rest from reference TRBV5-5 and TRBJ1-2 gives the full variable domain: DAGVTQSPTHLIKTRGQQVTLRCSPISGHKSVSWYQQVLGQGPQFIFQYYEKEERGRGNFPDRFSARQFPNYSSELNVNALLLGDSALYLCASSLELSNYGYTFGSGTRLTVV.